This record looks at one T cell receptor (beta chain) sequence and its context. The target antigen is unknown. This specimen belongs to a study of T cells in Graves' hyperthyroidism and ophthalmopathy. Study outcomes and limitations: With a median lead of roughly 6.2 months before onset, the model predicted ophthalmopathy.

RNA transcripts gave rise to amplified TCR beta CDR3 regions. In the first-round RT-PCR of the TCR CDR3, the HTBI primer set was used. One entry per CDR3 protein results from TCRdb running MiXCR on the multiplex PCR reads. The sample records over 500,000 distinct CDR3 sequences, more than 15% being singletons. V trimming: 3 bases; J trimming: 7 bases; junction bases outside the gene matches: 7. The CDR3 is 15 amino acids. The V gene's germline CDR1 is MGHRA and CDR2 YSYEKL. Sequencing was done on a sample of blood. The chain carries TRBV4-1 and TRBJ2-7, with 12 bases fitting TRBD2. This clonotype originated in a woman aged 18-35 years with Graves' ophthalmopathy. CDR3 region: CASSQTSGSNPEQYF. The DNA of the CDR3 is TGCGCCAGCAGCCAGACTAGCGGGAGCAACCCGGAGCAGTACTTC.